One and the same sample provided the 13 T cell receptor beta chains below, sequenced in a study of glioma-infiltrating T cells. TCR alpha and beta CDR3 regions were amplified from RNA using iRepertoire nested multiplex PCR. MiXCR was run by TCRdb on the multiplex PCR reads, yielding one entry per CDR3 protein. The data show approximately 120,000 distinct CDR3 sequences, roughly 25% seen once. The specimen sequenced was glioma tissue, nonneoplastic brain tissue, or PBMCs (not recorded which). The receptors come from a human donor with low-grade glioma or glioblastoma, undergoing nonglioma brain surgery, or in good health (not recorded which).

This clonotype was recorded at least ten times. The chain joins TRBV20-1 to TRBJ2-7; 9 nucleotides line up with TRBD1. The CDR3 runs 13 residues. J gave up 2 bases and V 5 bases, and 4 bases lay outside the gene matches. The germline CDR1 and CDR2 sequences are DFQATT and SNEGSKA (reference sequence). The CDR3 loop is CSALGTGTYEQYF. As DNA, the CDR3 is TGCAGTGCTCTCGGGACAGGGACCTACGAGCAGTACTTC.

Ten or more counts support this clonotype. The chain has TRBV7-2 and TRBJ2-2; TRBD2 aligns across 7 bases. Unmatched junction bases numbered 4, after V lost 8 bases and J lost 1 base. The CDR3 has 14 amino acids. CDR1 SGHTA and CDR2 FQGNSA come from the germline V gene. This CDR3 is CASVGGVNTGELFF. Here the CDR3 DNA reads TGTGCCAGCGTGGGGGGGGTGAACACCGGGGAGCTGTTTTTT. Using reference TRBV7-2 and TRBJ2-2 for the parts outside the CDR3, the full variable domain is GAGVSQSPSNKVTEKGKDVELRCDPISGHTALYWYRQSLGQGLEFLIYFQGNSAPDKSGLPSDRFSAERTGGSVSTLTIQRTQQEDSAVYLCASVGGVNTGELFFGEGSRLTVL.

Details on this clonotype: This clone may be a read error of a much larger clone one base away. This chain joins TRBV6-1 and TRBJ1-6; D remains unclear. CDR1 and CDR2 from the germline V gene are MNHNS and SASEGT. The CDR3 covers 12 residues. The CDR3 protein is CASSGDNSHLHF. The CDR3 DNA reads as TGTGCCAGCAGTGGCGATAATTCACACCTCCACTTT.

This clonotype was found a few times. The chain links TRBV7-2 to TRBJ1-1; D remains ambiguous. Trimming took off 3 bases at V and 1 base at J, with 12 bases between the two ends. Germline V gene data show CDR1 as SGHTA and CDR2 as FQGNSA. CDR3 length: 15 amino acids. This chain's CDR3 is CASSFYPGKNTEAFF. The CDR3 coding sequence is TGTGCCAGCAGCTTTTACCCCGGGAAGAACACTGAAGCTTTCTTT.

In its sample, this clonotype was seen a few times. CDR3 nucleotides: TGTGCCAGCAGCTTAACCGGACAAATGTCCGGGGAGCTGTTTTTT. Amino acids: CASSLTGQMSGELFF. The chain uses TRBV7-3 and TRBJ2-2; a possible D gene is TRBD1 (5 bases). CDR3 length: 15 amino acids. Trimming left V 0 bases short and J 6 bases short, with 11 bases between. Germline assignment: CDR1 SGHTA and CDR2 FQGTGA.

This clonotype was observed at least ten times. The chain couples TRBV2 to TRBJ2-2, with D hard to call. V shed 1 base and J shed 2 bases, with 8 bases lying between them. From germline, CDR1 is SNHLY and CDR2 FYNNEI. This CDR3 region has 15 residues. The DNA of the CDR3 is TGTGCCAGCAGTGAAGGTCGCAGTAACACCGGGGAGCTGTTTTTT. Amino acid sequence: CASSEGRSNTGELFF.

This clonotype was seen repeatedly, ten times or more. The chain links TRBV25-1 to TRBJ2-5; TRBD2 is a possible D gene (6 bases). Germline CDR1 reads MGHDK; CDR2 reads SYGVNS. CDR3 length equals 15 residues. The V end lost 2 bases, the J end lost 4 bases, and 14 bases lay between the germline ends. CDR3 coding DNA: TGTGCCAGCAGTGAAGAGGGAGGAGAGGCAGAGACCCAGTACTTC. Its protein product is CASSEEGGEAETQYF.

This clonotype was recorded many times. Being one base from a much bigger clone, this may be a read error. V usage is TRBV6-1 and J usage is TRBJ2-1; no clear D. CDR1 MNHNS and CDR2 SASEGT come from the germline V gene. CDR3 size: 11 residues. V shed 6 bases and J shed 5 bases, with 5 bases lying between them. CDR3 sequence: CASSTDNEQFF. The DNA of the CDR3 is TGTGCCAGCAGCACAGACAATGAGCAGTTCTTC.

The chain couples TRBV27 to TRBJ2-3, with 7 bases fitting TRBD2. Losses at the gene ends were 2 bases for V and 5 bases for J; bases not matched to a gene: 7. Germline loops: CDR1 MNHEY, CDR2 SMNVEV (reference sequence). The CDR3 length is 15 residues. CDR3 sequence (DNA): TGTGCCAGCAGTTTAATGGCTAGCGGAAAAGATACGCAGTATTTT. Amino acids: CASSLMASGKDTQYF.

Here the CDR3 DNA reads TGTGCCAGTTTGACCGAGGCTGGGGCCAACGTCCTGACTTTC. Its translation is CASLTEAGANVLTF. The chain links TRBV5-4 to TRBJ2-6; D call uncertain. V was trimmed by 8 bases and J by 2 bases, leaving 11 bases between them. This CDR3 has 14 amino acids. Per the germline V gene, CDR1 is SGHNT and CDR2 is YYREEE (reference sequence).

About this clonotype itself: A much larger clone lies a single base off, so this may be a read error. The rearrangement uses TRBV20-1 and TRBJ2-5, with D perhaps given as TRBD1 or TRBD2 (6 bases each). The CDR3 extends over 15 amino acids. From germline, CDR1 is DFQATT and CDR2 SNEGSKA (reference sequence). The CDR3 bases are TGCGGTGCTAGAGCAATCGGGGGCTCTCAAGAGACCCAGTACTTC. Amino acids: CGARAIGGSQETQYF.

As to this clonotype: This may be a read error: a much more frequent sequence differs by one nucleotide. This chain joins TRBV2 and TRBJ2-1; maybe TRBD2 (5 bases). Germline CDR1 is SNHLY and CDR2 is FYNNEI. The CDR3 is 15 residues long. CDR3 sequence reads: CASSDIGLSHNEQFF. As DNA, the CDR3 is TGTGCCAGCAGTGATATCGGACTCTCCCACAATGAGCAGTTCTTC. The whole variable domain, filled in from reference TRBV2 and TRBJ2-1, reads EPEVTQTPSHQVTQMGQEVILRCVPISNHLYFYWYRQILGQKVEFLVSFYNNEISEKSEIFDDQFSVERPDGSNFTLKIRSTKLEDSAMYFCASSDIGLSHNEQFFGPGTRLTVL.

This clonotype came up many times. The J gene is TRBJ2-1, the V gene TRBV3-1, with 8 bases aligning to TRBD1. J was trimmed by 6 bases and V by 0 bases; bases with no gene match: 4. CDR3 length: 15 amino acids. Germline CDR1 LGHDT, CDR2 YNNKEL (reference sequence). The CDR3 DNA reads as TGTGCCAGCAGCCAAGAGGGCCAGGGGGCCAATGAGCAGTTCTTC. Translation gives CASSQEGQGANEQFF.